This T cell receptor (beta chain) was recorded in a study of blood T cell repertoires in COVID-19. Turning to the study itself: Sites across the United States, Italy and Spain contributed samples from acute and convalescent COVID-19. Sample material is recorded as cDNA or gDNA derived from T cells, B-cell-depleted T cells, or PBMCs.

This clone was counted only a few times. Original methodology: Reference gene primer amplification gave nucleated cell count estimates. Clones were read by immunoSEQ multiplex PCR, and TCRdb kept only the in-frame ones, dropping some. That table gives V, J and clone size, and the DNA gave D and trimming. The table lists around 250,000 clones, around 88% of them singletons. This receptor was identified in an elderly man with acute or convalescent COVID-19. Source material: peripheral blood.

CDR3 loop: CASSQQGGKNIQYF. The DNA of the CDR3 is TGTGCCAGCAGCCAGCAGGGTGGCAAAAACATTCAGTACTTC. The chain links TRBV14 to TRBJ2-4; tentatively, D is TRBD1 (5 bases). V lost 3 bases and J 3 bases, leaving 9 bases between the germline ends. Germline assignment: CDR1 SGHDN and CDR2 FVKESK. The CDR3 totals 14 residues.